Listed below are T cell receptor beta chains from one sample, sequenced in a study of T cells in localized non-small cell lung cancer. The data were produced by immunoSEQ multiplex PCR, yet TCRdb's version contains in-frame clones alone and is incomplete. Among around 2,400 clones listed, 25% to 30% were seen once. The input for sequencing was lung tumor tissue, taken before any cancer treatment. The receptors stem from a male donor aged 60 or older with stage III squamous cell lung carcinoma. CDR3s include the opening cysteine and the closing phenylalanine or tryptophan. D genes are given only for firm matches. Clone size is given for some rows only: seen once, a few or many times, or a class if the clone is expanded.

>NA|NA|TRBJ2-7|TRBV18
TGTGCCAGCTCACCTCGGAGGGACACCTCCTACGAGCAGTACTTC
CASSPRRDTSYEQYF
>NA|NA|TRBJ2-1|TRBV25-1
TGTGCCAGCAGTGAGGGAGCGGCCTCCTACAATGAGCAGTTCTTC
CASSEGAASYNEQFF
>NA|TRBD1|TRBJ2-7|TRBV29-1
TGCAGCGGGCAGAGCGGGACAGGGGGCCAAGAGCAGTACTTC
CSGQSGTGGQEQYF
>few|TRBD1|TRBJ2-7|TRBV11-3
TGTGCCAGCAGCTGGGGGACAGGGCCCGACGTTGACGAGCAGTACTTC
CASSWGTGPDVDEQYF
>few|TRBD1|TRBJ2-1|TRBV5-4
TGTGCCAGCAGCTCCTCCAGGGGGTATGAGCAGTTCTTC
CASSSSRGYEQFF
>NA|NA|TRBJ1-1|TRBV6-8
TGTGCCAGCAGTTACTCAAGGGACCGTCCGAACACTGAAGCTTTCTTT
CASSYSRDRPNTEAFF
>few|TRBD1|TRBJ1-3|TRBV28
TGTGCCAGCAGTCCTCCTCGGACAGGGCCTCGAAACACCATATATTTT
CASSPPRTGPRNTIYF
>NA|NA|TRBJ1-2|TRBV29-1
TGCAGCGTTGAAGATGGCACAGGAAAGGGCTACACCTTC
CSVEDGTGKGYTF
>few|NA|TRBJ2-7|TRBV6-8
TGTGCCAGCAGTTACCGGGGGGCATACGAGCAGTACTTC
CASSYRGAYEQYF
>once|NA|TRBJ2-6|TRBV23-1
TGCGCCAGCAGTCAATCGCCGGTGGCCGACTCTGGGGCCAACGTCCTGACTTTC
CASSQSPVADSGANVLTF
>NA|NA|TRBJ1-5|TRBV5-1
TGCGCCAGCCGCGGGGACGGTAGCAATCAGCCCCAGCATTTT
CASRGDGSNQPQHF
>NA|TRBD2|TRBJ2-7|TRBV11-3
TGTGCCAGCAGCTTAGGCGGGGGGTCCTACGAGCAGTACTTC
CASSLGGGSYEQYF
>NA|NA|TRBJ2-7|TRBV14
TGTGCCAGCAGCCAAGTTACAGGGCCCTACGAGCAGTACTTC
CASSQVTGPYEQYF
>once|NA|TRBJ1-2|TRBV19
TGTGCCAGTAGTATAGCTCGGACACTATTAGAGGGTGGCTACACCTTC
CASSIARTLLEGGYTF
>NA|TRBD2|TRBJ2-3|TRBV30
TGTGCCTGGAGTGCGGAAGCGGGAGGGTTCACAGATACGCAGTATTTT
CAWSAEAGGFTDTQYF
>NA|TRBD1|TRBJ1-1|TRBV29-1
TGCAGCGTTGAAACGGACAGGGTGATCGGGGCTTTCTTT
CSVETDRVIGAFF
>NA|NA|TRBJ2-2|TRBV19
TGTGCCAGTAGTATTCTGGGGCCCACCGGGGAGCTGTTTTTT
CASSILGPTGELFF
>medium-sized|TRBD2|TRBJ2-3|TRBV11-3
TGTGCCAGCAGCCCTCGACTAGCGGGAGGGTCAACAGATACGCAGTATTTT
CASSPRLAGGSTDTQYF
>once|NA|TRBJ2-1|TRBV28
TGTGCCAGCAGTTTAGTGGCGGAACAGAGGGATGAGCAGTTCTTC
CASSLVAEQRDEQFF
>NA|NA|TRBJ1-1|TRBV11-3
TGTGCCAGCAGTTTGGGACGGTTGAACACTGAAGCTTTCTTT
CASSLGRLNTEAFF
>NA|TRBD1|TRBJ1-2|TRBV30
TGTGCCTGGAGTACCACAGGGGTTCGGAATAATGGCTACACCTTC
CAWSTTGVRNNGYTF
>few|NA|TRBJ2-2|TRBV6-8
TGTGCCAGCAGTCCCTCTTTCACCGGGGAGCTGTTTTTT
CASSPSFTGELFF
>NA|TRBD1|TRBJ2-2|TRBV18
TGTGCCAGCTCACTCGCCGGGACAGTGAACACCGGGGAGCTGTTTTTT
CASSLAGTVNTGELFF